The 28 T cell receptor beta chains below come from one sample, sequenced in a study of T-cell reconstitution after alpha-beta-depleted transplantation in children. The authors prepared the TCRbeta library with unique molecular identifiers. TCRdb used MiXCR to reprocess the PCR reads, holding one entry per CDR3 protein. The sample shows fewer than 150,000 distinct CDR3 sequences, roughly 23% of them seen only once. The sample consisted of PBMCs, mostly from graft donor cells, taken 180 days after TCRalphabeta/CD19-depleted stem cell transplant. All receptors come from a male patient between 2 and 10 years old who had a stem cell transplant for chronic granulomatous disease, so the T cells may come from the graft donor.

In its sample, this clonotype was seen many times. The gene calls are TRBV20-1 and TRBJ2-3; D remains unclear. V shed 7 bases and J shed 0 bases, with 5 bases lying between them. This CDR3 is 11 amino acids long. The germline gives CDR1 DFQATT, CDR2 SNEGSKA (reference sequence). CDR3 DNA sequence: TGCAGTGGGGAAAGCACAGATACGCAGTATTTT. As protein: CSGESTDTQYF.

This clonotype was observed once. The chain employs TRBV6-2 or TRBV6-3 and TRBJ2-1; TRBD1 aligns across 8 bases. The CDR3 length is 15 residues. In germline, CDR1 is MNHEY, CDR2 SVGEGT. V dropped 4 bases and J dropped 5; count of bases not matched to a gene: 7. The CDR3 DNA reads as TGTGCCAGCAGTTCGGACAGGGATTATAACAATGAGCAGTTCTTC. Encoded protein: CASSSDRDYNNEQFF.

This clonotype was observed a handful of times. CDR3 region: CSAIGQDQETQYF. In DNA, the CDR3 is TGCAGCGCCATAGGACAGGACCAAGAGACCCAGTACTTC. This chain joins TRBV29-1 and TRBJ2-5; 7 bases match TRBD1. The ends lost 7 bases at V and 0 bases at J; junction bases unmatched: 5. The CDR3 contains 13 residues. In germline, CDR1 is SQVTM, CDR2 ANQGSEA.

This clonotype was detected a few times. The rearrangement links TRBV11-2 to TRBJ2-7; 9 nucleotides line up with TRBD1. The CDR3 runs to 19 residues. Germline assignment: CDR1 SGHAT and CDR2 FQNNGV. V shed 3 bases and J 5 bases; nucleotides not matched to a gene: 20. CDR3 region: CASSLVGQGSATGLNEQYF. The CDR3 nucleotides are TGTGCCAGCAGCTTGGTGGGACAGGGATCGGCCACGGGTCTCAACGAGCAGTACTTC.

To note about this clonotype: This clone may be a read error of a much larger clone one base away. This chain joins TRBV6-2 or TRBV6-3 and TRBJ2-7; 7 positions match TRBD2. The CDR3 loop spans 15 amino acids. CDR1 and CDR2 (germline): MNHEY, SVGEGT. The V and J ends lost 8 bases and 0 bases, in that order; junction bases with no gene match: 10. Here the CDR3 DNA reads TGTGCCAGCCCCGATGGGCTAGCGGCCTCCTACGAGCAGTACTTC. Encoded protein: CASPDGLAASYEQYF.

This sequence joins TRBV7-9 and TRBJ2-1; D remains unclear. V was cut by 6 bases and J by 8 bases, with 8 bases left in between. The germline gives CDR1 SEHNR, CDR2 FQNEAQ (reference sequence). The CDR3 is 11 residues long. CDR3 DNA: TGTGCCAGCAGGGTGCATGATGAGCAGTTCTTC. Translation gives CASRVHDEQFF.

This clonotype was recorded at least ten times. The rearrangement joins TRBV6-1 to TRBJ1-2, with TRBD1 identical over 7 bases. Trimming at V came to 5 bases and at J to 2 bases, leaving 17 bases not matched to a gene. The CDR3 sequence is 18 residues long. CDR1 MNHNS and CDR2 SASEGT come from the germline V gene. CDR3 in amino acids: CASSTVRDRQEKNYGYTF. CDR3 nucleotide sequence: TGTGCCAGCAGTACCGTCCGGGACAGACAAGAGAAGAACTATGGCTACACCTTC.

The V gene is TRBV7-8, the J gene TRBJ2-1; D is uncertain. The germline CDR1 and CDR2 sequences are SGHVS and FQNEAQ. Between the trimmed V and J ends, which lost 3 bases and 2 bases, there was a span of 11 bases. This CDR3 has 15 residues. The CDR3 protein is CASSFRAGPYNEQFF. In DNA form, the CDR3 reads TGTGCCAGCAGCTTTAGAGCAGGACCCTACAATGAGCAGTTCTTC.

This clonotype was counted a few times. The gene calls are TRBV29-1 and TRBJ1-1, with no clear D. The CDR3 extends over 12 amino acids. CDR1 and CDR2 (germline): SQVTM, ANQGSEA. V was pared by 7 bases and J by 0 bases, with 9 bases between. CDR3 residues: CSAGRMNTEAFF. For the CDR3, the DNA is TGCAGCGCCGGACGGATGAACACTGAAGCTTTCTTT.

The table lists this clonotype with a few counts. The chain carries TRBV7-2 and TRBJ2-7, with 7 bases fitting TRBD2. This CDR3 has 14 residues. From germline, CDR1 is SGHTA and CDR2 FQGNSA. V lost 4 bases and J lost 3; bases outside the gene matches: 6. DNA of the CDR3: TGTGCCAGCAGCTCTAGGACTAGAGACTACGAGCAGTACTTC. Its translation is CASSSRTRDYEQYF.

The chain has TRBV12-3 or TRBV12-4 and TRBJ1-5, with no clear D. This CDR3 spans 15 amino acids. V was shortened by 1 base and J by 0 bases, with 7 bases between the two germline ends. The CDR3 region has the DNA TGTGCCAGCAGTTTAGAAGGATATAGCAATCAGCCCCAGCATTTT. Amino acids: CASSLEGYSNQPQHF.

Of note for this clonotype: Germline and junction disagree at one end, which may indicate a read error. J is TRBJ2-1 and V is TRBV13; D remains unclear. CDR1 is PRHDT and CDR2 is FYEKMQ in the germline V gene (reference sequence). The CDR3 totals 16 residues. CDR3 loop: CACSLPLATSYNEQFF. DNA for the CDR3: TGTGCCTGCAGCCTCCCCTTAGCTACCTCCTACAATGAGCAGTTCTTC.

This clonotype was picked up a small number of times. CDR3 nucleotide sequence: TGCAGTGCTAGAGACAGGGGGCGTTTCGTCGGGACTGAAGCTTTCTTT. It codes for CSARDRGRFVGTEAFF. This chain links TRBV20-1 with TRBJ1-1; 8 positions agree with TRBD1. Germline CDR1 is DFQATT and CDR2 is SNEGSKA (reference sequence). V was pared by 0 bases and J by 5 bases, with 11 bases of the junction left unmatched. CDR3 size: 16 residues.

The V gene is TRBV29-1, the J gene TRBJ2-7; TRBD2 aligns across 10 bases. Germline CDR1 SQVTM, CDR2 ANQGSEA. Losses at the gene ends were 7 bases for V and 3 bases for J; bases not matched to a gene: 6. The CDR3 has 13 amino acids. CDR3 coding DNA: TGCAGCGGTCCGGGACTAGCGCACTACGAGCAGTACTTC. This translates into CSGPGLAHYEQYF.

This clonotype was counted a single time. The rearrangement uses TRBV2 and TRBJ2-7; D call uncertain. The CDR3 is made up of 12 amino acids. CDR1 and CDR2 from the germline V gene are SNHLY and FYNNEI. V lost 2 bases and J lost 3, with 5 bases in between. CDR3 DNA sequence: TGTGCCAGCAGTGAAACTGACTACGAGCAGTACTTC. Amino acid sequence: CASSETDYEQYF. Using reference TRBV2 and TRBJ2-7 for the parts outside the CDR3, the full variable domain is EPEVTQTPSHQVTQMGQEVILRCVPISNHLYFYWYRQILGQKVEFLVSFYNNEISEKSEIFDDQFSVERPDGSNFTLKIRSTKLEDSAMYFCASSETDYEQYFGPGTRLTVT.

In its sample, this clonotype was seen a few times. J is TRBJ2-1 and V is TRBV12-3 or TRBV12-4, with TRBD2 matching over 7 bases. The junction had 13 bases not matched to a gene; V was cut back by 7 bases and J by 4 bases. The CDR3 has 16 residues. The CDR3 sequence is CASTRIAGERYNEQFF. As DNA, the CDR3 is TGTGCCAGCACTAGGATTGCGGGGGAAAGATACAATGAGCAGTTCTTC.

The table lists this clonotype with many counts. The chain is built from TRBV2 and TRBJ2-7; either TRBD1 or TRBD2 may fit D (5 bases each). Germline CDR1 reads SNHLY; CDR2 reads FYNNEI. Trimming removed 6 bases at V and 0 bases at J, with 9 bases between. This CDR3 has 13 residues. The CDR3 loop is CASRWGSSYEQYF. In DNA form, the CDR3 reads TGTGCCAGCAGGTGGGGGAGCTCCTACGAGCAGTACTTC.

This clonotype was observed many times. The chain joins TRBV20-1 to TRBJ2-1; 7 bases line up with TRBD2. The CDR3 covers 15 residues. The V and J ends lost 2 bases and 2 bases, in that order; junction bases with no gene match: 6. From germline, CDR1 is DFQATT and CDR2 SNEGSKA (reference sequence). The CDR3 region has the DNA TGCAGTGCTAGACTGCGGGAGAGTCCCTACAATGAGCAGTTCTTC. This gives the protein CSARLRESPYNEQFF.

This clonotype was counted only a few times. J is TRBJ1-2 and V is TRBV12-3 or TRBV12-4; perhaps TRBD1 as D (6 bases). V dropped 5 bases and J dropped 12 bases, with 19 bases sitting between them. CDR3 length equals 13 residues. The CDR3 loop is CASSPLSTGRNTF. The CDR3 DNA sequence: TGTGCCAGCAGTCCCTTGTCGACAGGACGAAACACCTTC.

This clonotype was recorded a few times. This chain connects TRBV29-1 to TRBJ2-2, with 14 bases identical to TRBD2. CDR3 size: 16 residues. Germline values: CDR1 SQVTM, CDR2 ANQGSEA. V shed 7 bases and J 2 bases; nucleotides not matched to a gene: 6. Here the CDR3 DNA reads TGCAGCGCAAGGACTAGCGGGAGGACCAACACCGGGGAGCTGTTTTTT. It yields the protein CSARTSGRTNTGELFF.

The rearrangement links TRBV2 to TRBJ2-7; a weak D match, TRBD1 (7 bases). This CDR3 region has 16 residues. V was cut by 2 bases and J by 3 bases, with 17 bases left in between. Per germline, CDR1 SNHLY and CDR2 FYNNEI. The CDR3 reads CASSELDREARYEQYF. DNA for the CDR3: TGTGCCAGCAGTGAACTTGACAGGGAGGCTCGCTACGAGCAGTACTTC.

In its sample, this clonotype was seen many times. The V and J genes are TRBV29-1 and TRBJ2-1; D gene ambiguous. CDR1 SQVTM and CDR2 ANQGSEA come from the germline V gene. The CDR3 consists of 8 residues. V lost 7 bases and J lost 10, with 5 bases in between. The CDR3 reads CSGGEQFF. The CDR3 DNA follows: TGCAGCGGTGGGGAGCAGTTCTTC.

Many counts were recorded for this clonotype. The V and J genes are TRBV6-5 and TRBJ2-7; D is possibly TRBD1 (6 bases). From germline, CDR1 is MNHEY and CDR2 SVGAGI. Trimming took off 7 bases at V and 2 bases at J, with 9 bases between the two ends. This CDR3 comprises 12 residues. CDR3 protein: CASKQGAYEQYF. The CDR3 region has the DNA TGTGCCAGCAAACAGGGCGCCTACGAGCAGTACTTC.

This rearrangement joins TRBV7-2 to TRBJ2-2; unclear D gene. The CDR3 totals 11 residues. In germline, CDR1 is SGHTA, CDR2 FQGNSA. V lost 7 bases and J lost 4, with 4 bases in between. The CDR3 reads CASTGTGELFF. DNA of the CDR3: TGTGCCAGCACCGGCACCGGGGAGCTGTTTTTT.

This clonotype was seen many times. The chain recombines TRBV7-9 with TRBJ1-2; a possible D gene is TRBD1 (5 bases). Germline V gene lookup returns CDR1 SEHNR and CDR2 FQNEAQ (reference sequence). The V gene lost 5 bases and the J gene lost 3 bases, with 16 bases spanning the gap. CDR3 length: 15 residues. For the CDR3, the DNA is TGTGCCAGCAGCCCACCGGGGGAGGGGTACTATGGCTACACCTTC. This sequence encodes CASSPPGEGYYGYTF.

The rearrangement links TRBV7-2 to TRBJ2-1; a possible D gene is TRBD2 (6 bases). CDR3 size: 15 residues. The germline V gene has CDR1 SGHTA and CDR2 FQGNSA. V lost 7 bases and J 0 bases, leaving 13 bases between the germline ends. The CDR3: CASISSGSSYNEQFF. CDR3 nucleotides: TGTGCCAGCATTAGTAGCGGAAGCTCCTACAATGAGCAGTTCTTC.

Many counts were recorded for this clonotype. V usage is TRBV27 and J usage is TRBJ2-7; 7 positions agree with TRBD1. This CDR3 has 13 amino acids. Looked up from germline, CDR1 is MNHEY and CDR2 is SMNVEV (reference sequence). V trimming: 3 bases; J trimming: 3 bases; junction bases outside the gene matches: 2. In DNA form, the CDR3 reads TGTGCCAGCAGTTTTTCAGGGGGCTACGAGCAGTACTTC. Translating it yields CASSFSGGYEQYF.

J is TRBJ1-4 and V is TRBV9; possible D gene TRBD1, 5 bases. This CDR3 is 17 amino acids long. V dropped 2 bases and J dropped 0 bases, with 14 bases sitting between them. The germline CDR1 and CDR2 sequences are SGDLS and YYNGEE. CDR3 in DNA: TGTGCCAGCAGCGTCTCAGGGATTGGCGCAACTAATGAAAAACTGTTTTTT. Translating it yields CASSVSGIGATNEKLFF. The whole variable domain, remainder taken from reference TRBV9 and TRBJ1-4, is DSGVTQTPKHLITATGQRVTLRCSPRSGDLSVYWYQQSLDQGLQFLIQYYNGEERAKGNILERFSAQQFPDLHSELNLSSLELGDSALYFCASSVSGIGATNEKLFFGSGTQLSVL.